The 8 T cell receptor beta chains below were found in one sample sequenced in a study of blood T cell repertoires in COVID-19 (dated by TCRdb to the early 2020s). Library creation used the immunoSEQ multiplex PCR assay. TCRdb carries this immuneACCESS record with in-frame sequences only. Its versions omit some clonotypes, under half of them owing to an unresolved V gene in the studies checked, with the rest unexplained. The sample profile shows 120,000 or so clones; around 81% of them were found once. The top ten constitute 3.5% to 4% of the sample. The sample consisted of peripheral blood. These receptors were collected from a woman aged 45-65 years with acute or convalescent COVID-19.

This clone turned up a few times. The chain combines TRBV27 with TRBJ1-1; D remains unclear. Trimming cost V 0 bases and J 4 bases, with 6 bases left between them. The germline gives CDR1 MNHEY, CDR2 SMNVEV (reference sequence). CDR3 length: 13 residues. CDR3 nucleotide sequence: TGTGCCAGCAGTTTATCTTCTCTCACTGAAGCTTTCTTT. It encodes CASSLSSLTEAFF.

This chain connects TRBV12-3 or TRBV12-4 to TRBJ1-2, with D hard to call. CDR3 length: 13 amino acids. With 3 bases removed from V and 10 bases from J, the gap between germline ends came to 15 bases. The DNA for the CDR3 is TGTGCCAGCAGTTTTGACGGGATACGGGACTACACCTTC. Translation: CASSFDGIRDYTF.

The rearrangement links TRBV18 to TRBJ1-1; D is undetermined. V lost 0 bases, J lost 0 bases, and 14 bases lay in between. Germline CDR1 KGHSH, CDR2 LQKENI. The CDR3 length is 17 residues. DNA of the CDR3: TGTGCCAGCTCACCACCTCCTTTGAGATCTATGAACACTGAAGCTTTCTTT. It specifies CASSPPPLRSMNTEAFF.

J is TRBJ2-1 and V is TRBV4-2, with 9 nucleotides matching TRBD1. Trimming cost V 1 base and J 5 bases; bases outside gene matches: 0. The CDR3 length is 14 residues. Germline CDR1 is LGHNA and CDR2 is YNFKEQ. As DNA, the CDR3 is TGTGCCAGCAGCCAAGGGACAGGGGACAATGAGCAGTTCTTC. Residues: CASSQGTGDNEQFF.

The chain couples TRBV28 to TRBJ2-3; 7 bases match TRBD2. The trim removed 3 bases at V and 1 base at J, leaving 7 bases unmatched. The CDR3 has 16 amino acids. CDR1 MDHEN and CDR2 SYDVKM come from the germline V gene. CDR3 sequence (DNA): TGTGCCAGCAGTTTCCGGTTGGGGAGGGGCACAGATACGCAGTATTTT. Its protein product is CASSFRLGRGTDTQYF.

This chain uses TRBV6-5 with TRBJ2-4; D may be TRBD2 (6 bases). Trimming pared 4 bases from V and 1 base from J, leaving 8 bases between. CDR3 length equals 14 residues. Per germline, CDR1 MNHEY and CDR2 SVGAGI. The CDR3 reads CASSSGRAKNIQYF. CDR3 nucleotide sequence: TGTGCCAGCAGTTCGGGGAGGGCCAAAAACATTCAGTACTTC.

This sequence joins TRBV15 and TRBJ1-2; no definite D call. Germline CDR1 reads LNHNV; CDR2 reads YYDKDF (reference sequence). Trimming left V 0 bases short and J 4 bases short, with 15 bases between. The CDR3 length is 16 residues. The CDR3 DNA follows: TGTGCCACCAGCAGAGATATCGGGGAAACCCTCTATGGCTACACCTTC. Translation gives CATSRDIGETLYGYTF.

Notes on this clone: Just one base apart from a much larger clone, this may be a read error. The sample has other DNA sequences that encode this CDR3 too. The chain uses TRBV27 and TRBJ1-5; the D gene is possibly TRBD1 (6 bases). Trimming left V 5 bases short and J 2 bases short, with 10 bases between. This CDR3 region has 14 residues. In germline, CDR1 is MNHEY, CDR2 SMNVEV (reference sequence). CDR3 loop: CASSLRQGNQPQHF. The CDR3 bases are TGTGCCAGCAGTCTCCGACAGGGCAATCAGCCCCAGCATTTT.